A selection of T cell receptor beta chains follows, all from one sample in a study of shared clonotypes between healthy human individuals. Measured with immunoSEQ multiplex PCR; TCRdb has only the in-frame clones, and not every one. The data hold 2 million to 3 million clones, with 93% observed a single time. The specimen was naive CD4+ T cells from PBMCs. These receptor sequences come from a man younger than 30 in good health. Some clones in this sample may be carry-over from other donors' samples. CDR3s include the opening cysteine and the closing phenylalanine or tryptophan. The D gene is left open where the match is weak. The size entry is marked missing in some rows and otherwise reads once, few, many or a size class.

d_call: TRBD2
v_call: TRBV25-1
clone_size: once
j_call: TRBJ2-6
cdr3_aa: CASSETSGRAGANVLTF
cdr3_nt: TGTGCCAGCAGTGAGACTAGCGGGAGGGCTGGGGCCAACGTCCTGACTTTC

d_call: TRBD2
v_call: TRBV7-2
clone_size: -
j_call: TRBJ2-3
cdr3_aa: CASSLSAGGSTDTQYF
cdr3_nt: TGTGCCAGCAGCCTCTCAGCGGGAGGAAGCACAGATACGCAGTATTTT

d_call: -
v_call: TRBV30
clone_size: once
j_call: TRBJ2-1
cdr3_aa: CAFAGALEGEQFF
cdr3_nt: TGTGCCTTCGCAGGGGCATTGGAGGGTGAGCAGTTCTTC

d_call: -
v_call: TRBV5-4
clone_size: -
j_call: TRBJ2-2
cdr3_aa: CASSFRPGELFF
cdr3_nt: TGTGCCAGCAGCTTTCGGCCCGGGGAGCTGTTTTTT

d_call: -
v_call: TRBV28
clone_size: -
j_call: TRBJ1-5
cdr3_aa: CASSPGTVVNQPQHF
cdr3_nt: TGTGCCAGCAGCCCCGGGACGGTGGTAAATCAGCCCCAGCATTTT

d_call: -
v_call: TRBV5-1
clone_size: few
j_call: TRBJ2-2
cdr3_aa: CASSLGGSQGYTGELFF
cdr3_nt: TGCGCCAGCAGCTTGGGAGGCAGCCAAGGGTACACCGGGGAGCTGTTTTTT

d_call: -
v_call: TRBV28
clone_size: -
j_call: TRBJ1-4
cdr3_aa: CASSLGVGKLFF
cdr3_nt: TGTGCCAGCAGCCTGGGGGTCGGAAAACTGTTTTTT

d_call: -
v_call: TRBV5-8
clone_size: -
j_call: TRBJ2-5
cdr3_aa: CASSLGSMETQYF
cdr3_nt: TGTGCCAGCAGCTTGGGTTCGATGGAGACCCAGTACTTC

d_call: TRBD1
v_call: TRBV28
clone_size: -
j_call: TRBJ1-1
cdr3_aa: CATLDRALEAFF
cdr3_nt: TGTGCCACCTTGGACAGGGCGTTAGAAGCTTTCTTT

d_call: TRBD2
v_call: TRBV7-2
clone_size: -
j_call: TRBJ2-2
cdr3_aa: CASSPGLAGGRTGELFF
cdr3_nt: TGTGCCAGCAGCCCCGGACTAGCGGGAGGTCGCACCGGGGAGCTGTTTTTT

d_call: TRBD1
v_call: TRBV11-2
clone_size: few
j_call: TRBJ1-2
cdr3_aa: CASSFGTGNYGYTF
cdr3_nt: TGTGCCAGCAGCTTTGGGACAGGGAACTATGGCTACACCTTC

d_call: -
v_call: TRBV7-8
clone_size: -
j_call: TRBJ1-4
cdr3_aa: CASSLGGEKLFF
cdr3_nt: TGTGCCAGCAGCTTAGGGGGAGAAAAACTGTTTTTT

d_call: TRBD2
v_call: TRBV7-2
clone_size: -
j_call: TRBJ2-2
cdr3_aa: CASSFQRDGTGELFF
cdr3_nt: TGTGCCAGCAGCTTCCAGCGGGATGGGACCGGGGAGCTGTTTTTT

d_call: -
v_call: TRBV5-6
clone_size: -
j_call: TRBJ2-7
cdr3_aa: CASSLAPGSYEQYF
cdr3_nt: TGTGCCAGCAGCTTGGCCCCGGGCTCCTACGAGCAGTACTTC

d_call: -
v_call: TRBV19
clone_size: few
j_call: TRBJ2-2
cdr3_aa: CASSLSSGTAYTGELFF
cdr3_nt: TGTGCCAGTAGTCTCTCCTCGGGAACAGCTTACACCGGGGAGCTGTTTTTT

d_call: TRBD1
v_call: TRBV7-8
clone_size: -
j_call: TRBJ1-3
cdr3_aa: CASSVEQGIGNTIYF
cdr3_nt: TGTGCCAGCAGCGTTGAACAGGGGATAGGAAACACCATATATTTT

d_call: TRBD2
v_call: TRBV5-1
clone_size: -
j_call: TRBJ2-2
cdr3_aa: CASRSGTSSNTGELFF
cdr3_nt: TGCGCCAGCAGATCCGGGACTAGCTCTAACACCGGGGAGCTGTTTTTT

d_call: -
v_call: TRBV6-4
clone_size: -
j_call: TRBJ2-3
cdr3_aa: CASSDRADTQYF
cdr3_nt: TGTGCCAGCAGTGACAGGGCAGATACGCAGTATTTT

d_call: TRBD1
v_call: TRBV7-8
clone_size: -
j_call: TRBJ1-1
cdr3_aa: CASSFRQGGFSEAFF
cdr3_nt: TGTGCCAGCAGCTTTCGACAGGGGGGTTTTTCTGAAGCTTTCTTT

d_call: TRBD2
v_call: TRBV7-9
clone_size: -
j_call: TRBJ2-2
cdr3_aa: CASLSSGRVNTGELFF
cdr3_nt: TGTGCCAGCCTCTCCAGCGGGAGAGTCAACACCGGGGAGCTGTTTTTT

d_call: TRBD1
v_call: TRBV6-1
clone_size: -
j_call: TRBJ1-4
cdr3_aa: CASSEAGTGVGEKLFF
cdr3_nt: TGTGCCAGCAGTGAGGCTGGGACAGGGGTGGGTGAAAAACTGTTTTTT

d_call: -
v_call: TRBV30
clone_size: -
j_call: TRBJ1-4
cdr3_aa: CAWSVGSYEKLFF
cdr3_nt: TGTGCCTGGAGTGTGGGCAGCTATGAAAAACTGTTTTTT

d_call: TRBD1
v_call: TRBV4-2
clone_size: -
j_call: TRBJ1-1
cdr3_aa: CASSPPGQGPMGTEAFF
cdr3_nt: TGTGCCAGCAGCCCTCCGGGACAGGGGCCGATGGGCACTGAAGCTTTCTTT

d_call: TRBD2
v_call: TRBV4-1
clone_size: once
j_call: TRBJ2-5
cdr3_aa: CASSQLGLAGALETQYF
cdr3_nt: TGCGCCAGCAGCCAACTAGGACTAGCGGGAGCATTAGAGACCCAGTACTTC

d_call: -
v_call: TRBV5-1
clone_size: -
j_call: TRBJ2-3
cdr3_aa: CASSLETDTQYF
cdr3_nt: TGCGCCAGCAGCTTGGAAACAGATACGCAGTATTTT

d_call: TRBD2
v_call: TRBV6-5
clone_size: -
j_call: TRBJ2-5
cdr3_aa: CASSMTSGKRETQYF
cdr3_nt: TGTGCCAGCAGTATGACTAGCGGGAAACGAGAGACCCAGTACTTC

d_call: -
v_call: TRBV28
clone_size: -
j_call: TRBJ2-7
cdr3_aa: CASRDQGNPSYEQYF
cdr3_nt: TGTGCCAGCAGAGATCAGGGGAACCCCTCCTACGAGCAGTACTTC

d_call: TRBD1
v_call: TRBV7-8
clone_size: once
j_call: TRBJ2-1
cdr3_aa: CASSLQPGTGAHNEQFF
cdr3_nt: TGTGCCAGCAGCTTACAGCCCGGGACAGGGGCCCACAATGAGCAGTTCTTC

d_call: -
v_call: TRBV7-8
clone_size: -
j_call: TRBJ1-2
cdr3_aa: CASRRGGWDYGYTF
cdr3_nt: TGTGCCAGCAGACGCGGGGGGTGGGACTATGGCTACACCTTC

d_call: -
v_call: TRBV7-9
clone_size: -
j_call: TRBJ2-7
cdr3_aa: CASSFQGLNYEQYF
cdr3_nt: TGTGCCAGCAGTTTCCAGGGGCTGAACTACGAGCAGTACTTC

d_call: TRBD1
v_call: TRBV7-3
clone_size: -
j_call: TRBJ2-1
cdr3_aa: CASSPGQGGNEQFF
cdr3_nt: TGTGCCAGCAGCCCGGGACAGGGGGGAAATGAGCAGTTCTTC

d_call: -
v_call: TRBV28
clone_size: few
j_call: TRBJ1-1
cdr3_aa: CASSTVMPRAFF
cdr3_nt: TGTGCCAGCAGTACCGTGATGCCTCGAGCTTTCTTT

d_call: -
v_call: TRBV5-4
clone_size: -
j_call: TRBJ2-7
cdr3_aa: CASSLAFAYEQYF
cdr3_nt: TGTGCCAGCAGCTTGGCCTTCGCTTACGAGCAGTACTTC

d_call: TRBD1
v_call: TRBV6-1
clone_size: -
j_call: TRBJ1-5
cdr3_aa: CASSEAGQDLQPQHF
cdr3_nt: TGTGCCAGCAGTGAAGCAGGACAGGACCTTCAGCCCCAGCATTTT

d_call: TRBD2
v_call: TRBV5-5
clone_size: -
j_call: TRBJ2-3
cdr3_aa: CASSLRLAGRDTQYF
cdr3_nt: TGTGCCAGCAGCTTGCGACTAGCGGGTAGAGATACGCAGTATTTT

d_call: -
v_call: TRBV4-3
clone_size: -
j_call: TRBJ1-2
cdr3_aa: CASSQEPQNYYGYTF
cdr3_nt: TGCGCCAGCAGCCAAGAACCACAGAACTATTATGGCTACACCTTC

d_call: -
v_call: TRBV30
clone_size: -
j_call: TRBJ2-7
cdr3_aa: CAWSDSWPFYEQYF
cdr3_nt: TGTGCCTGGAGCGACAGTTGGCCCTTCTACGAGCAGTACTTC

d_call: TRBD1
v_call: TRBV7-9
clone_size: once
j_call: TRBJ1-1
cdr3_aa: CASSLGTGSYTEAFF
cdr3_nt: TGTGCCAGCAGCCTAGGGACAGGGTCTTACACTGAAGCTTTCTTT

d_call: TRBD1
v_call: TRBV7-9
clone_size: -
j_call: TRBJ2-2
cdr3_aa: CASSLPTGGTGELFF
cdr3_nt: TGTGCCAGCAGCTTACCGACAGGGGGTACCGGGGAGCTGTTTTTT

d_call: -
v_call: TRBV7-9
clone_size: -
j_call: TRBJ1-1
cdr3_aa: CASSLASSGVNIMNTEAFF
cdr3_nt: TGTGCCAGCAGCTTAGCCAGTTCGGGGGTCAACATTATGAACACTGAAGCTTTCTTT

d_call: TRBD1
v_call: TRBV18
clone_size: -
j_call: TRBJ1-1
cdr3_aa: CASSSWVLGQRNTEAFF
cdr3_nt: TGTGCCAGCTCATCTTGGGTCTTGGGACAGAGGAACACTGAAGCTTTCTTT

d_call: TRBD2
v_call: TRBV7-9
clone_size: -
j_call: TRBJ2-7
cdr3_aa: CASSLAGLADGYEQYF
cdr3_nt: TGTGCCAGCAGCTTAGCGGGCCTAGCGGACGGCTACGAGCAGTACTTC